This TCR beta chain was profiled in a study of Ad26.COV2.S vaccination and SARS-CoV-2 variants. The assay was immunoSEQ multiplex PCR, and TCRdb's table has in-frame clones only and misses some. The sample includes roughly 320,000 clones, around 86% seen only once; the top ten take about 3%. Per germline, CDR1 SGDLS and CDR2 YYNGEE. CDR3 length equals 16 residues. The V gene lost 3 bases and the J gene lost 5 bases, with 17 bases spanning the gap. Treatment denoted: around 19 received Ad26.COV2.S at low or high dose, single or two shots; about 5 received placebo; per-sample allocation not given. Samples came from day 63 after the first vaccine or placebo injection.

The input for sequencing was peripheral blood, taken in a trial of Ad26.COV2.S vaccine versus placebo. This clonotype was obtained from a person between 18 and 65 years old who received the Ad26.COV2.S COVID-19 vaccine or a placebo. This chain connects TRBV9 to TRBJ1-4; D is perhaps TRBD1 (5 bases). CDR3 sequence: CASSDLRDFPNEKLFF. The DNA for the CDR3 is TGTGCCAGCAGCGACCTCCGGGACTTTCCAAATGAAAAACTGTTTTTT.